Listed here are 18 T cell receptor beta chains from one sample, sequenced in a study of blood T cell repertoires in COVID-19. Here immunoSEQ multiplex PCR was the method, and the copy in TCRdb shows in-frame clones only, minus some. The sample carries 200,000 or so clones, roughly 82% recorded once. Sequenced material: peripheral blood. The receptors stem from a woman in her 30s with acute or convalescent COVID-19.

The V gene is TRBV10-1, the J gene TRBJ2-7; 7 positions match TRBD2. The CDR3 totals 13 residues. V lost 6 bases and J lost 7; bases outside the gene matches: 9. Germline V gives CDR1 WNHNN, CDR2 SYGVQD (reference sequence). This CDR3 reads CASSGGIGLEQYF. In DNA form, the CDR3 reads TGCGCCAGCAGCGGGGGGATCGGTTTGGAGCAGTACTTC.

The chain recombines TRBV5-6 with TRBJ1-6; possibly TRBD1 for D (6 bases). With 1 base removed from V and 7 bases from J, the gap between germline ends came to 15 bases. Germline assignment: CDR1 SGHDT and CDR2 YYEEEE. The CDR3 has 16 amino acids. The DNA of the CDR3 is TGTGCCAGCAGCTTGCTGGGGGCCTCCAGCAATTCACCCCTCCACTTT. Protein sequence: CASSLLGASSNSPLHF.

The chain carries TRBV7-9 and TRBJ1-5; maybe TRBD1 (5 bases). This CDR3 comprises 11 residues. The V end lost 2 bases, the J end lost 11 bases, and 7 bases lay between the germline ends. Germline lookup yields CDR1 SEHNR and CDR2 FQNEAQ (reference sequence). CDR3 residues: CASSLRRAQHF. As DNA, the CDR3 is TGTGCCAGCAGCTTACGCAGGGCCCAGCATTTT. Full variable domain (missing parts from reference TRBV7-9 and TRBJ1-5): DTGVSQNPRHKITKRGQNVTFRCDPISEHNRLYWYRQTLGQGPEFLTYFQNEAQLEKSRLLSDRFSAERPKGSFSTLEIQRTEQGDSAMYLCASSLRRAQHFGDGTRLSIL.

The gene calls are TRBV30 and TRBJ1-2, with TRBD1 matching over 8 bases. J lost 3 bases, V lost 3 bases, and 12 bases had no gene match. The CDR3 sequence is 16 residues long. Per the germline V gene, CDR1 is GTSNPN and CDR2 is SVGIG (reference sequence). CDR3 sequence reads: CAWRVQGGRSYYGYTF. The DNA of the CDR3 is TGTGCCTGGAGGGTACAGGGGGGGCGGAGTTACTATGGCTACACCTTC.

Here the CDR3 reads CASSPATGSGGSYEQYF. As DNA, the CDR3 is TGTGCCAGCAGTCCGGCGACAGGGAGTGGGGGCTCCTACGAGCAGTACTTC. The chain employs TRBV27 and TRBJ2-7; the match to TRBD1 covers 7 bases. The junction had 13 bases not matched to a gene; V was cut back by 5 bases and J by 0 bases. The CDR3 sequence is 17 residues long. Per the germline V gene, CDR1 is MNHEY and CDR2 is SMNVEV (reference sequence).

The rearrangement uses TRBV4-2 and TRBJ2-3; 8 bases are a match to TRBD1. The CDR3 contains 15 residues. Germline assignment: CDR1 LGHNA and CDR2 YNFKEQ. J lost 5 bases, V lost 0 bases, and 4 bases had no gene match. The DNA of the CDR3 is TGTGCCAGCAGCCAAGAGGACAGGGCAGGAGATACGCAGTATTTT. It encodes CASSQEDRAGDTQYF.

This rearrangement joins TRBV3-1 (or the pseudogene TRBV3-2) to TRBJ2-1; 11 bases fit TRBD1. The CDR3 runs 17 residues. The germline gives CDR1 LGHDT, CDR2 YNNKEL (reference sequence). The ends lost 3 bases at V and 6 bases at J; junction bases unmatched: 10. The CDR3 DNA sequence: TGTGCCAGCAGCCAGCGATCCCCGGGACAGGGGGGCAATGAGCAGTTCTTC. It encodes CASSQRSPGQGGNEQFF.

This clone was observed a single time. The chain carries TRBV7-9 and TRBJ1-1, with D maybe TRBD1 (6 bases). Trimming removed 0 bases at V and 4 bases at J, with 9 bases between. Germline V lookup: CDR1 SEHNR, CDR2 FQNEAQ (reference sequence). The CDR3 extends over 14 amino acids. The DNA for the CDR3 is TGTGCCAGCAGCTTAGCAGGGGGTGCCACTGAAGCTTTCTTT. Translated, it gives CASSLAGGATEAFF. The variable domain in full, completed from reference TRBV7-9 and TRBJ1-1, reads DTGVSQNPRHKITKRGQNVTFRCDPISEHNRLYWYRQTLGQGPEFLTYFQNEAQLEKSRLLSDRFSAERPKGSFSTLEIQRTEQGDSAMYLCASSLAGGATEAFFGQGTRLTVV.

This sequence joins TRBV5-6 and TRBJ1-2; D uncertain. CDR1 SGHDT and CDR2 YYEEEE come from the germline V gene. The V end lost 4 bases, the J end lost 6 bases, and 13 bases lay between the germline ends. The CDR3 is 13 residues long. CDR3 region: CASSRVGGNGYTF. CDR3 bases: TGTGCCAGCAGCCGGGTGGGTGGAAATGGCTACACCTTC. Looking up the rest from reference TRBV5-6 and TRBJ1-2 gives the full variable domain: DAGVTQSPTHLIKTRGQQVTLRCSPKSGHDTVSWYQQALGQGPQFIFQYYEEEERQRGNFPDRFSGHQFPNYSSELNVNALLLGDSALYLCASSRVGGNGYTFGSGTRLTVV.

As regards this clone: Other nucleotide sequences in the sample specify the same CDR3. This chain uses TRBV14 with TRBJ2-7; no clear D. The CDR3 runs to 14 residues. Trimming removed 5 bases from V and 0 bases from J, with 11 bases in between. Germline-derived CDR1 and CDR2 are SGHDN and FVKESK. CDR3 sequence (DNA): TGTGCCAGCAGCTTCGGCGGCAGCTCCTACGAGCAGTACTTC. It codes for CASSFGGSSYEQYF.

This chain joins TRBV6-4 and TRBJ2-3, with 7 bases identical to TRBD2. Unmatched junction bases numbered 4, after V lost 4 bases and J lost 3 bases. The CDR3 loop spans 14 amino acids. Germline V gene lookup returns CDR1 MRHNA and CDR2 SNTAGT. The CDR3 region is CASSAGGVTDTQYF. The DNA of the CDR3 is TGTGCCAGCAGTGCGGGGGGAGTGACAGATACGCAGTATTTT.

DNA of the CDR3: TGTGCCAGCAGTGCTCAACCGGGACTAGCGGGAGGGCCAGACACCGGGGAGCTGTTTTTT. This translates into CASSAQPGLAGGPDTGELFF. The chain carries TRBV9 and TRBJ2-2; 16 nucleotides line up with TRBD2. The germline V gene has CDR1 SGDLS and CDR2 YYNGEE. V was pared by 5 bases and J by 3 bases, with 13 bases of the junction left unmatched. The length of the CDR3 is 20 residues.

In DNA form, the CDR3 reads TGTGCCAGTAGTGCCGCCCTTAGAAATTTCCAACCCCAGCATTTT. The encoded protein is CASSAALRNFQPQHF. The chain couples TRBV19 to TRBJ1-5, with no clear D. Germline V gene sequence: CDR1 LNHDA, CDR2 SQIVND (reference sequence). The V gene lost 5 bases and the J gene lost 10 bases, with 21 bases spanning the gap. The CDR3 covers 15 residues.

This sequence joins TRBV18 and TRBJ2-1, with 13 bases matching TRBD2. V lost 3 bases to trimming and J lost 10 bases; unmatched junction nucleotides: 9. CDR1 and CDR2 (germline): KGHSH, LQKENI. This CDR3 has 16 amino acids. CDR3 bases: TGTGCCAGCTCACCCACCCGGACTAGCGGGAGTAGGGAGCAGTTCTTC. The encoded protein is CASSPTRTSGSREQFF. Full variable domain (missing parts from reference TRBV18 and TRBJ2-1): NAGVMQNPRHLVRRRGQEARLRCSPMKGHSHVYWYRQLPEEGLKFMVYLQKENIIDESGMPKERFSAEFPKEGPSILRIQQVVRGDSAAYFCASSPTRTSGSREQFFGPGTRLTVL.

The rearrangement uses TRBV5-1 and TRBJ2-7; perhaps TRBD2 as D (5 bases). V was clipped by 4 bases and J by 4 bases, with 12 bases between them. The CDR3 spans 13 residues. Germline V gives CDR1 SGHRS, CDR2 YFSETQ. The CDR3 is CASSRGLAYEQYF. CDR3 nucleotides: TGCGCCAGCAGCCGAGGCCTAGCTTACGAGCAGTACTTC.

This chain links TRBV11-1 with TRBJ2-5, with D possibly TRBD2 on 5 matching bases. Germline loops: CDR1 SGHAT, CDR2 FQDESV (reference sequence). V was trimmed by 1 base and J by 2 bases, leaving 8 bases between them. The CDR3 has 14 residues. CDR3 in amino acids: CASSLGTGQETQYF. The CDR3 DNA reads TGTGCCAGCAGCTTAGGGACGGGGCAAGAGACCCAGTACTTC.

The gene calls are TRBV18 and TRBJ1-4; possible D gene TRBD1, 5 bases. There are 11 residues in the CDR3. Deletions cut 3 bases from V and 10 bases from J, with 6 bases between. CDR1 is KGHSH and CDR2 is LQKENI in the germline V gene. CDR3 in DNA: TGTGCCAGCTCACCCGGGGGAAAACTGTTTTTT. Translation gives CASSPGGKLFF. Supplemented by reference TRBV18 and TRBJ1-4, the full variable domain reads NAGVMQNPRHLVRRRGQEARLRCSPMKGHSHVYWYRQLPEEGLKFMVYLQKENIIDESGMPKERFSAEFPKEGPSILRIQQVVRGDSAAYFCASSPGGKLFFGSGTQLSVL.

J is TRBJ2-1 and V is TRBV29-1, with 13 bases aligning to TRBD2. CDR1 and CDR2 from the germline V gene are SQVTM and ANQGSEA. The trim removed 8 bases at V and 7 bases at J, leaving 5 bases unmatched. The CDR3 has 13 amino acids. The CDR3 sequence: CSSRLAGGNEQFF. Written as DNA, the CDR3 is TGCAGCTCCCGACTAGCGGGGGGTAATGAGCAGTTCTTC.